What follows describes a single T cell receptor (beta chain). This sample was taken from a study of blood T cell repertoires in COVID-19. Background on the study: Researchers got acute and convalescent COVID-19 samples from the United States, Italy and Spain. Nucleic acid was either cDNA or gDNA, and it came from T cells, B-cell-depleted T cells, or PBMCs.

Under the authors' procedure: For nucleated cells, counts were estimated from reference gene primer amplification. Clones were sequenced by immunoSEQ multiplex PCR, and TCRdb holds only the in-frame ones, with some missing. The V and J calls and clone size come from that table; D and trimming were worked out from the DNA. Of more than 150,000 clones in the sample, roughly 85% are singletons; the top ten hold roughly 8.2%. V was cut by 4 bases and J by 7 bases, with 14 bases left in between. The CDR3 length is 13 residues. The germline gives CDR1 KGHSH, CDR2 LQKENI. This chain connects TRBV18 to TRBJ2-7; a weak D match, TRBD2 (5 bases). This receptor was taken from a man between 60 and 75 years old with acute or convalescent COVID-19. Source material: peripheral blood. The CDR3 nucleotides are TGTGCCAGCTCACTCATCCGGGATCGTGAGCAGTACTTC. Translated: CASSLIRDREQYF.